This T cell receptor (beta chain) derives from a study of shared clonotypes between healthy human individuals. Per the authors' pipeline: ImmunoSEQ sequences covered only the junction and lacked quality scores; filtering therefore differed. Measured with immunoSEQ multiplex PCR; TCRdb has only the in-frame clones, and not every one. V and J calls and clone size are copied from that table; D and trimming were computed from the DNA. The sample includes roughly 1,500,000 clones, approximately 98.5% of them seen just once. Memory CD4+ cells were the fraction left after CD45RA+ naive selection. Sequenced material: naive CD4+ T cells sorted from blood. Subset denoted: CD45RA+ positively selected. The clonotype comes from a man in his thirties or forties in good health.

This CDR3 reads CASSQDLDISYEQYF. In DNA form, the CDR3 reads TGTGCCAGCAGCCAAGATTTGGACATTTCCTACGAGCAGTACTTC. V usage is TRBV4-2 and J usage is TRBJ2-7; perhaps TRBD1 as D (5 bases). V lost 0 bases and J lost 1, with 10 bases in between. Germline CDR1 reads LGHNA; CDR2 reads YNFKEQ. CDR3 size: 15 residues.